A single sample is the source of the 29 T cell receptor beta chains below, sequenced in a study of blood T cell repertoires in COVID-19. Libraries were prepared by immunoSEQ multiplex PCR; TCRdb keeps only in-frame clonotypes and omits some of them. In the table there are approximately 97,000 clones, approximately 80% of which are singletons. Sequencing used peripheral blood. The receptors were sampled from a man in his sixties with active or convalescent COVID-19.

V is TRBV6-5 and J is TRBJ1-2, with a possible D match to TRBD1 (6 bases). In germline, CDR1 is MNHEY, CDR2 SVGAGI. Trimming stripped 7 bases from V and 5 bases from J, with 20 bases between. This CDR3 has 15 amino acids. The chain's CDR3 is CASTEGVLGLYGYTF. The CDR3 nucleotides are TGTGCCAGCACCGAGGGGGTCCTGGGCCTTTATGGCTACACCTTC.

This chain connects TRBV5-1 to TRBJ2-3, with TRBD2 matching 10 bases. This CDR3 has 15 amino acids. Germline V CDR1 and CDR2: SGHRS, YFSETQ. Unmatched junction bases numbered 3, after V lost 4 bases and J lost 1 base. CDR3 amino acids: CASSVSGRGTDTQYF. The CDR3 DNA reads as TGCGCCAGCAGCGTGAGCGGGAGGGGCACAGATACGCAGTATTTT.

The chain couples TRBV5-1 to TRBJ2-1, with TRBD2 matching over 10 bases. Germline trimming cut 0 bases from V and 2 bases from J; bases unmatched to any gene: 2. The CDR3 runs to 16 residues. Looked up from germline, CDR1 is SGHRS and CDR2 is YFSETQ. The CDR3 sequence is CASSLVAGGTYNEQFF. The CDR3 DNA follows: TGCGCCAGCAGCTTGGTAGCGGGAGGCACCTACAATGAGCAGTTCTTC.

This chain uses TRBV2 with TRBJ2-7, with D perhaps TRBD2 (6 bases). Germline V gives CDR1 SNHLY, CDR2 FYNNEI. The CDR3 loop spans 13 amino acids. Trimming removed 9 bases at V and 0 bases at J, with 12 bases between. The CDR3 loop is CASFRDSSYEQYV. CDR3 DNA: TGTGCCAGTTTCCGGGACTCCTCCTACGAGCAGTACGTC.

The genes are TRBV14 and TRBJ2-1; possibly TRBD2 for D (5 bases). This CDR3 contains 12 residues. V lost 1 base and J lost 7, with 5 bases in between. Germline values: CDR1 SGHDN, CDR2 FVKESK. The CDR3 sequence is CASSQAGNEQFF. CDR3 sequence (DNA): TGTGCCAGCAGCCAAGCGGGAAATGAGCAGTTCTTC.

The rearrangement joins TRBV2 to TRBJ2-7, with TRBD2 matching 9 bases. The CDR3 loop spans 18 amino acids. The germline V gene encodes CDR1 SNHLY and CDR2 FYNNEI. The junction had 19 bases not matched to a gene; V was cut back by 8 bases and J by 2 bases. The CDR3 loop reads CASLTVVVAGVLPYEQYF. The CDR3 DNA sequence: TGTGCCAGCTTGACAGTAGTGGTAGCGGGAGTCCTCCCCTACGAGCAGTACTTC. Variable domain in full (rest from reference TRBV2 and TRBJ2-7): EPEVTQTPSHQVTQMGQEVILRCVPISNHLYFYWYRQILGQKVEFLVSFYNNEISEKSEIFDDQFSVERPDGSNFTLKIRSTKLEDSAMYFCASLTVVVAGVLPYEQYFGPGTRLTVT.

DNA of the CDR3: TGTGCCAGCACCAGGAAACTGAACACTGAAGCTTTCTTT. Its translation is CASTRKLNTEAFF. The chain couples TRBV2 to TRBJ1-1; D gene ambiguous. The CDR3 has 13 amino acids. Between the trimmed V and J ends, which lost 7 bases and 0 bases, there was a span of 9 bases. Germline values: CDR1 SNHLY, CDR2 FYNNEI.

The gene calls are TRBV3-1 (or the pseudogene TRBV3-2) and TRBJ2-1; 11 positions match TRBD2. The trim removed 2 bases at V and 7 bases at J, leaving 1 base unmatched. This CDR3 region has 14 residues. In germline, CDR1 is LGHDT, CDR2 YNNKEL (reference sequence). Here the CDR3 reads CASSQWTSGNEQFF. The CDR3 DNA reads TGTGCCAGCAGCCAATGGACTAGCGGGAATGAGCAGTTCTTC.

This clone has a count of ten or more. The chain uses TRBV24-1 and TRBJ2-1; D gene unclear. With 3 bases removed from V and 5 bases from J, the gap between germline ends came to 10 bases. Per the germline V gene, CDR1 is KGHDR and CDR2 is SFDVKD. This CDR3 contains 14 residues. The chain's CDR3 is CATSDTVLDNEQFF. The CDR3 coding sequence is TGTGCCACCAGTGATACGGTACTTGACAATGAGCAGTTCTTC.

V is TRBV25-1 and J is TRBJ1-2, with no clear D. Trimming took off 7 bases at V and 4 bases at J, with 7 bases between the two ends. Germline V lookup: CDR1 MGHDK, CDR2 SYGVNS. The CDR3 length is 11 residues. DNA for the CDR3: TGTGCCAGCAAACGGGTCTATGGCTACACCTTC. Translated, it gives CASKRVYGYTF.

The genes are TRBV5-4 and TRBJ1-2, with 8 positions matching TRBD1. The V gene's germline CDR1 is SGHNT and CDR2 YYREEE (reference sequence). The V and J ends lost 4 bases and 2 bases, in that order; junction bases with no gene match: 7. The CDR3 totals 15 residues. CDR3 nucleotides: TGTGCCAGCAGCCCGACCCGGACAGGGAACTATGGCTACACCTTC. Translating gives CASSPTRTGNYGYTF.

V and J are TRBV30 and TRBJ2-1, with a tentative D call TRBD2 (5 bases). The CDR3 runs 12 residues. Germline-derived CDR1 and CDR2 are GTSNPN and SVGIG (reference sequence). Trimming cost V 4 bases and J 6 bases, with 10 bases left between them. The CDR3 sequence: CAWIRGLNEQFF. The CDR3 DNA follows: TGTGCCTGGATTCGAGGGCTCAATGAGCAGTTCTTC.

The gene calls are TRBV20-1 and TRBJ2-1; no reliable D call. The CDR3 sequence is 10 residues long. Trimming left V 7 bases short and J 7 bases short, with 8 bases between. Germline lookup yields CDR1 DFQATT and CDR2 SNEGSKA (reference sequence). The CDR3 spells CSGYSNEQFF. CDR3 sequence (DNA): TGCAGTGGATACAGTAATGAGCAGTTCTTC.

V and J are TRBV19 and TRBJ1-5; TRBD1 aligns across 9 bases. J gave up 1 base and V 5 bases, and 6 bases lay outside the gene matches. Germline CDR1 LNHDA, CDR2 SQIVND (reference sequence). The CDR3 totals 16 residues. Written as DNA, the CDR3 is TGTGCCAGTAGTGGCCGGGACAGGGTAAGCAATCAGCCCCAGCATTTT. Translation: CASSGRDRVSNQPQHF.

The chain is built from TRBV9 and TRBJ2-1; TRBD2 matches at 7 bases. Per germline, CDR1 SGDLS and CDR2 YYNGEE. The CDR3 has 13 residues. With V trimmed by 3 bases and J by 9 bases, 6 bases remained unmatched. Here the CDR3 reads CASSAGRAGEQFF. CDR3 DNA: TGTGCCAGCAGCGCAGGGAGGGCCGGTGAGCAGTTCTTC.

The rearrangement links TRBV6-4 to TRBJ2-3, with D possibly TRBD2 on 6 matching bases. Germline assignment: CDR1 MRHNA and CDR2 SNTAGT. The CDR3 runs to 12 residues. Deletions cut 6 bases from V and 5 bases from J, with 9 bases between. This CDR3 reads CASRGRGDTQYF. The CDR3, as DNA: TGTGCCAGCAGGGGGCGGGGAGATACGCAGTATTTT.

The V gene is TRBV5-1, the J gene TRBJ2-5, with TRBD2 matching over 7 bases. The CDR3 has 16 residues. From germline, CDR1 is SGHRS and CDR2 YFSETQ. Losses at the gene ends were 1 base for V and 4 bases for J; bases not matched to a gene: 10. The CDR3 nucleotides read TGCGCCAGCAGCTTGTTGACTAGCAGAACTAGAGAGACCCAGTACTTC. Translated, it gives CASSLLTSRTRETQYF. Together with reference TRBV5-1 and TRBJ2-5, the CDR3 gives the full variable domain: KAGVTQTPRYLIKTRGQQVTLSCSPISGHRSVSWYQQTPGQGLQFLFEYFSETQRNKGNFPGRFSGRQFSNSRSEMNVSTLELGDSALYLCASSLLTSRTRETQYFGPGTRLLVL.

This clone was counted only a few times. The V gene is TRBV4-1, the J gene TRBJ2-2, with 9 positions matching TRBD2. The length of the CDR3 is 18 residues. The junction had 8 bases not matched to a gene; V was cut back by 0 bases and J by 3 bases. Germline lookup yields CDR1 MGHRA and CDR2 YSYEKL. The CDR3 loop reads CASSQDRASGTYTGELFF. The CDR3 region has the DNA TGCGCCAGCAGCCAAGATCGAGCTAGCGGGACTTACACCGGGGAGCTGTTTTTT.

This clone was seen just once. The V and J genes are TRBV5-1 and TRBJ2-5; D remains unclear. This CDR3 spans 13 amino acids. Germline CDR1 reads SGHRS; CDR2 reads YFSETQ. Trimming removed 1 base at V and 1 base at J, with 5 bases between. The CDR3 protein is CASSLWSQETQYF. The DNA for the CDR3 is TGCGCCAGCAGCTTGTGGAGCCAAGAGACCCAGTACTTC.

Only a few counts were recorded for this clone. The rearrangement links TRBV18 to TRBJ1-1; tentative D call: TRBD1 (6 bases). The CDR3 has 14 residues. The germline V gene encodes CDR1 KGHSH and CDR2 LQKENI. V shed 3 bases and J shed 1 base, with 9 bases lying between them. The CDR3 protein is CASSPRGKNTEAFF. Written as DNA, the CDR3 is TGTGCCAGCTCACCTAGGGGGAAGAACACTGAAGCTTTCTTT.

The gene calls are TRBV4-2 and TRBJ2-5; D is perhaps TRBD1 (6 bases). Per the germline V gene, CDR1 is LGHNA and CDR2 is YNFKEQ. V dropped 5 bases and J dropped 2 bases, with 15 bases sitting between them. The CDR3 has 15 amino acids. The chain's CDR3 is CASSDTGTYQETQYF. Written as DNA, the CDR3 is TGTGCCAGCAGCGATACCGGGACATATCAAGAGACCCAGTACTTC.

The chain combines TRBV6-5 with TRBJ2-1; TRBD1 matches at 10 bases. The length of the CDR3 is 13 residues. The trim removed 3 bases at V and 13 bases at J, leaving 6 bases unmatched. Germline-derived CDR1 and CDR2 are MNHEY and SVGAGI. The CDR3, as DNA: TGTGCCAGCAGTTATCCCGGGACAGGGGAACAGTTCTTC. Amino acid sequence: CASSYPGTGEQFF.

This CDR3 is CSVQPGGGEKLFF. The CDR3 nucleotides are TGCAGCGTCCAACCAGGGGGCGGGGAAAAACTGTTTTTT. The gene calls are TRBV29-1 and TRBJ1-4, with 8 bases lining up with TRBD1. This CDR3 region has 13 residues. The V gene end was trimmed by 6 bases and the J gene end by 8 bases; junction bases not matched to a gene: 8. Germline V gene sequence: CDR1 SQVTM, CDR2 ANQGSEA. Full variable domain (outside the CDR3, taken from reference TRBV29-1 and TRBJ1-4): SAVISQKPSRDICQRGTSLTIQCQVDSQVTMMFWYRQQPGQSLTLIATANQGSEATYESGFVIDKFPISRPNLTFSTLTVSNMSPEDSSIYLCSVQPGGGEKLFFGSGTQLSVL.

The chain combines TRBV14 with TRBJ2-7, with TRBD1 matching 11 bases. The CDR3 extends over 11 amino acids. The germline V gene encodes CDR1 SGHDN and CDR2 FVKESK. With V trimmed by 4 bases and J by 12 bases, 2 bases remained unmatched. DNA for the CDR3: TGTGCCAGCAGCCCCGGGACAGGGGGGTACGTC. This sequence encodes CASSPGTGGYV.

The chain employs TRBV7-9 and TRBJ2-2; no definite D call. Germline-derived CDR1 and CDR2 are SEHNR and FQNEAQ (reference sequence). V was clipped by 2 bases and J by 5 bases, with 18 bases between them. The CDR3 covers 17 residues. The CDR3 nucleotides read TGTGCCAGCAGCTTATCCTCGGCGGTTACAATAACCGGGGAGCTGTTTTTT. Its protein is CASSLSSAVTITGELFF.

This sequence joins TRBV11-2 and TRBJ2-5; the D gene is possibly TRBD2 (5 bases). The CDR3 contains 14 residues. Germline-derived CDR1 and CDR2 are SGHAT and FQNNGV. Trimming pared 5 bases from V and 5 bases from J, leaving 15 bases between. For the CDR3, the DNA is TGTGCCAGCAGCCTCCACCCGCGGGCCGAGACCCAGTACTTC. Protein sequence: CASSLHPRAETQYF.

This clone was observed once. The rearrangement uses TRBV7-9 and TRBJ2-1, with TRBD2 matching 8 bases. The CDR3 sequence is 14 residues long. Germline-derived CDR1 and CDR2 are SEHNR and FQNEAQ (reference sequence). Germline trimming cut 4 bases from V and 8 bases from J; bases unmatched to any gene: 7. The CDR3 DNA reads TGTGCCAGCAGCTCTAAAGCGGGAGAACATGAGCAGTTCTTC. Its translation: CASSSKAGEHEQFF.

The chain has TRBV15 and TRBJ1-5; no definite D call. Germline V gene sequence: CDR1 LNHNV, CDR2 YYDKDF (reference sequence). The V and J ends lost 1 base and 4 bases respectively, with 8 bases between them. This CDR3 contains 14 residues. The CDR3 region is CATSRGTVNQPQHF. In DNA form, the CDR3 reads TGTGCCACCAGCAGAGGTACGGTGAATCAGCCCCAGCATTTT. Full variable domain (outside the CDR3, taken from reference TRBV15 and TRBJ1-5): DAMVIQNPRYQVTQFGKPVTLSCSQTLNHNVMYWYQQKSSQAPKLLFHYYDKDFNNEADTPDNFQSRRPNTSFCFLDIRSPGLGDTAMYLCATSRGTVNQPQHFGDGTRLSIL.

The CDR3 bases are TGTGCCAGCAGCTTAACTAAGACAGGGGGCGCCTACGAGCAGTACTTC. It specifies CASSLTKTGGAYEQYF. The V call is TRBV7-9, the J call TRBJ2-7; 10 bases agree with TRBD1. Trimming took 2 bases from V and 2 from J; bases not matched to a gene: 6. From germline, CDR1 is SEHNR and CDR2 FQNEAQ (reference sequence). The CDR3 is 16 residues long.